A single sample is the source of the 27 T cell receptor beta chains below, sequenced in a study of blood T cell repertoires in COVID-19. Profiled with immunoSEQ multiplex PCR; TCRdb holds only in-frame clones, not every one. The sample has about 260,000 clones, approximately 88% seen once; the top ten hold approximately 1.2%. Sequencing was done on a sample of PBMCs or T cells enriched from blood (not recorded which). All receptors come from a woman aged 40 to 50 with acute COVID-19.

This CDR3 is CASQRLQGGEKLFF. The DNA of the CDR3 is TGTGCCAGTCAAAGACTACAGGGGGGCGAAAAACTGTTTTTT. The chain uses TRBV5-6 and TRBJ1-4; TRBD1 aligns across 8 bases. The germline V gene has CDR1 SGHDT and CDR2 YYEEEE. V shed 8 bases and J 8 bases; nucleotides not matched to a gene: 11. This CDR3 comprises 14 residues.

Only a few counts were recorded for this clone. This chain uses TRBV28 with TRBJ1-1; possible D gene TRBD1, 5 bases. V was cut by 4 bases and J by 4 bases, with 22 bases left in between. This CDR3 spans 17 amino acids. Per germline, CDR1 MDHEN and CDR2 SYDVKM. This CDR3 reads CASSSRRDGGLRTEAFF. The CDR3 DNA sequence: TGTGCCAGCAGTTCTCGTCGAGACGGGGGGTTGCGCACTGAAGCTTTCTTT.

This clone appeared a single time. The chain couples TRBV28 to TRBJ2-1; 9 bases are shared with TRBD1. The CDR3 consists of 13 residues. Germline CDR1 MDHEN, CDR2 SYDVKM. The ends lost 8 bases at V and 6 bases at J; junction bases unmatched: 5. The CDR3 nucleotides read TGTGCCAGCTGGACAGGGGCGCGCAATGAGCAGTTCTTC. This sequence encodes CASWTGARNEQFF. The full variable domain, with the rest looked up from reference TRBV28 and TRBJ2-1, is DVKVTQSSRYLVKRTGEKVFLECVQDMDHENMFWYRQDPGLGLRLIYFSYDVKMKEKGDIPEGYSVSREKKERFSLILESASTNQTSMYLCASWTGARNEQFFGPGTRLTVL.

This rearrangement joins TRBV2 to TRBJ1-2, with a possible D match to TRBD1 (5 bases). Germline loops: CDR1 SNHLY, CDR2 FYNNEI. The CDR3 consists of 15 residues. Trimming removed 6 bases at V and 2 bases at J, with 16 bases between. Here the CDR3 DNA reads TGTGCCAGCAGCCCCTGGGGCAGGACGAACTATGGCTACACCTTC. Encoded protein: CASSPWGRTNYGYTF.

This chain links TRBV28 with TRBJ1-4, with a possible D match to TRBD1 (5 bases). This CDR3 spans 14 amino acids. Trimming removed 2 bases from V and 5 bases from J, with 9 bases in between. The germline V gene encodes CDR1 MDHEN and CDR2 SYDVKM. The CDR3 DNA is TGTGCCAGCAGTTTAAGGGGCGTAAATGAAAAACTGTTTTTT. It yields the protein CASSLRGVNEKLFF.

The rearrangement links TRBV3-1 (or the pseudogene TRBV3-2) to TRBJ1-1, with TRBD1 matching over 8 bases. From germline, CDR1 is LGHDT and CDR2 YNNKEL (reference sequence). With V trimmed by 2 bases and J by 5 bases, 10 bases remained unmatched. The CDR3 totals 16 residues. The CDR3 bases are TGTGCCAGCAGCCAAACACTCACAGGGGGAGGGACTGAAGCTTTCTTT. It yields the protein CASSQTLTGGGTEAFF.

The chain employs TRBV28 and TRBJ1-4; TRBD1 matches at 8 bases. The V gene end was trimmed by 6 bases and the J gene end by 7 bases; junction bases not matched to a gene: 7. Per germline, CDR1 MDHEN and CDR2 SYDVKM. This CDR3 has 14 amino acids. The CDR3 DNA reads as TGTGCCAGCAGGTCCGCAGGGGGCAGTGAAAAACTGTTTTTT. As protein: CASRSAGGSEKLFF.

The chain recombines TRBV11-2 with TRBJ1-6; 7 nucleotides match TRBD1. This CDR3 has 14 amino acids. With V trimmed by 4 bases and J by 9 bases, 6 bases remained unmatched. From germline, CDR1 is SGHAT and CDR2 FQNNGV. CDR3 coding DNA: TGTGCCAGCAGCTCTATGACAGGGCCTTCACCCCTCCACTTT. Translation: CASSSMTGPSPLHF.

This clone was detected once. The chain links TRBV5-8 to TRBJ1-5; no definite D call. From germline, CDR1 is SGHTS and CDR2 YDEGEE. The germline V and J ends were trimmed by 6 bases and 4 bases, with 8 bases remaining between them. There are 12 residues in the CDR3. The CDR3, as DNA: TGTGCCAGCAACGGGGTGAATCAGCCCCAGCATTTT. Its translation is CASNGVNQPQHF.

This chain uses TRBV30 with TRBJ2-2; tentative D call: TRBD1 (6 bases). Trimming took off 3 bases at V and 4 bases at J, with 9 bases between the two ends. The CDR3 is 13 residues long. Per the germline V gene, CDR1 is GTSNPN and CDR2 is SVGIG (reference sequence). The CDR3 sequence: CAWSRGSTGELFF. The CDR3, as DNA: TGTGCCTGGAGCAGGGGAAGCACCGGGGAGCTGTTTTTT.

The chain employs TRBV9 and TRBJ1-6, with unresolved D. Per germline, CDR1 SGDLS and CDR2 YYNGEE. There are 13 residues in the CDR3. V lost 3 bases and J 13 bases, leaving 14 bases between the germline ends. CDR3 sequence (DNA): TGTGCCAGCAGCGGAACAGCCGGCCAGCCCCTCCACTTT. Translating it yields CASSGTAGQPLHF.

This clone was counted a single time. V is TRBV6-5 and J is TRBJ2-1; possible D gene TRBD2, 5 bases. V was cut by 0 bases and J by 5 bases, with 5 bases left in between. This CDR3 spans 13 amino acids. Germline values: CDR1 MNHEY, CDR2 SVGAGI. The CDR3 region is CASSYSRDNEQFF. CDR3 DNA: TGTGCCAGCAGTTACTCGAGGGACAATGAGCAGTTCTTC.

The CDR3 reads CSASSGLTSSYNEQFF. DNA of the CDR3: TGCAGTGCTAGTTCCGGGTTGACTAGTTCTTACAATGAGCAGTTCTTC. The gene calls are TRBV20-1 and TRBJ2-1, with D maybe TRBD2 (6 bases). V dropped 3 bases and J dropped 4 bases, with 19 bases sitting between them. Germline CDR1 DFQATT, CDR2 SNEGSKA (reference sequence). The CDR3 extends over 16 amino acids.

This CDR3 is CASSLGGESYEQYV. CDR3 DNA: TGTGCCAGCAGCTTGGGCGGAGAGTCCTACGAGCAGTACGTC. The chain links TRBV5-4 to TRBJ2-7; D gene ambiguous. Between the trimmed V and J ends, which lost 0 bases and 1 base, there was a span of 8 bases. The CDR3 spans 14 residues. The germline CDR1 and CDR2 sequences are SGHNT and YYREEE (reference sequence).

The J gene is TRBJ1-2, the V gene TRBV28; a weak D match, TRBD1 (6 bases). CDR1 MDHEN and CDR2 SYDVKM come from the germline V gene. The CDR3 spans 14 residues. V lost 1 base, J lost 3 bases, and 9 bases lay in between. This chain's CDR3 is CASSLSQGYYGYTF. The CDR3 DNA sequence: TGTGCCAGCAGTTTATCTCAGGGGTACTATGGCTACACCTTC.

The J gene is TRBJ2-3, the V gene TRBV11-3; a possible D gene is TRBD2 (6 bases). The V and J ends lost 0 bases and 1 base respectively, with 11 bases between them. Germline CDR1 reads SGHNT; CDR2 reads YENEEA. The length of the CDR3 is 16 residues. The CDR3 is CASSLDPGSRTDTQYF. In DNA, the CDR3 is TGTGCCAGCAGCTTAGATCCCGGGAGCCGCACAGATACGCAGTATTTT.

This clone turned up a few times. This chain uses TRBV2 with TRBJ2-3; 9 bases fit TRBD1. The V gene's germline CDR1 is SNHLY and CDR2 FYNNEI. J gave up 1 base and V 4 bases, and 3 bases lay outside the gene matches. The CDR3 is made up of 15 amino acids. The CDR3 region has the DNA TGTGCCAGCAGTGCCCGGACAGGGGGCACAGATACGCAGTATTTT. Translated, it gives CASSARTGGTDTQYF.

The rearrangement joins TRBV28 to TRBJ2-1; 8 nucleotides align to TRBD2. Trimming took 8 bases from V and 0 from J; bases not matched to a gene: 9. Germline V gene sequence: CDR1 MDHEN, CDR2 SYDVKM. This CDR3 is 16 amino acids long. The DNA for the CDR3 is TGTGCCAGCGGTACTAGCGGTTCAACCTCCTACAATGAGCAGTTCTTC. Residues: CASGTSGSTSYNEQFF.

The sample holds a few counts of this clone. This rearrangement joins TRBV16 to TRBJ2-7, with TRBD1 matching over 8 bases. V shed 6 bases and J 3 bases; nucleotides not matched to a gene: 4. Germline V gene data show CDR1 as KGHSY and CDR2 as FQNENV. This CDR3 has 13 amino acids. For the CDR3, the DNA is TGTGCCAGCAGTCCAGACAGGGGCTACGAGCAGTACTTC. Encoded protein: CASSPDRGYEQYF. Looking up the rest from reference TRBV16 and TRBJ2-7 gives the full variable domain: GEEVAQTPKHLVRGEGQKAKLYCAPIKGHSYVFWYQQVLKNEFKFLISFQNENVFDETGMPKERFSAKCLPNSPCSLEIQATKLEDSAVYFCASSPDRGYEQYFGPGTRLTVT.

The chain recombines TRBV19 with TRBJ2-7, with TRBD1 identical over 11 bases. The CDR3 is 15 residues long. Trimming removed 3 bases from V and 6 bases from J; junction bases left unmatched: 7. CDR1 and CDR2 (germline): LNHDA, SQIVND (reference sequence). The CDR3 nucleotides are TGTGCCAGTAGTATGAGGACAGGGGGCGTCTCCGAGCAGTACTTC. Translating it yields CASSMRTGGVSEQYF. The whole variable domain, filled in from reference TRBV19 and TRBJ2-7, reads DGGITQSPKYLFRKEGQNVTLSCEQNLNHDAMYWYRQDPGQGLRLIYYSQIVNDFQKGDIAEGYSVSREKKESFPLTVTSAQKNPTAFYLCASSMRTGGVSEQYFGPGTRLTVT.

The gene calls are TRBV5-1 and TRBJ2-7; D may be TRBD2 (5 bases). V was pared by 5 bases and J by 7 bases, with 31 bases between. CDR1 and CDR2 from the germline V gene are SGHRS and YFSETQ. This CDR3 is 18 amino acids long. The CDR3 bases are TGCGCCAGCAGTGGCCCAAAAAGGGAGAAGCTTGTAGGGAGAGAGCAGTACTTC. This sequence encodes CASSGPKREKLVGREQYF.

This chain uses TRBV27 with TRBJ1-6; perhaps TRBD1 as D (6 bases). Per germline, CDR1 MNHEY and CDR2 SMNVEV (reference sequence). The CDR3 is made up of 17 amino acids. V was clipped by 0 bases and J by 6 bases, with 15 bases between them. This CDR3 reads CASSLSFPQGSNSPLHF. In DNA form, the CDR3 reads TGTGCCAGCAGTTTATCGTTCCCACAGGGAAGTAATTCACCCCTCCACTTT.

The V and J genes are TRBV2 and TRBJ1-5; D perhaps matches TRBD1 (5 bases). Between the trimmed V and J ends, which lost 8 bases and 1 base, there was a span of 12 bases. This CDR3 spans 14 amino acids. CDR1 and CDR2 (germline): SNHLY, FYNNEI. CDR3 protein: CASWGGLSNQPQHF. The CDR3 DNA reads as TGTGCCAGCTGGGGGGGGTTGAGCAATCAGCCCCAGCATTTT.

CDR3 sequence reads: CASNGGSSTDTQYF. CDR3 sequence (DNA): TGTGCCAGCAATGGGGGCTCTAGCACAGATACGCAGTATTTT. This chain uses TRBV5-5 with TRBJ2-3; tentative D call: TRBD1 (6 bases). Germline CDR1 and CDR2: SGHKS and YYEKEE (reference sequence). V was shortened by 6 bases and J by 0 bases, with 11 bases between the two germline ends. This CDR3 region has 14 residues.

In DNA form, the CDR3 reads TGTGCCAGCAGCCCGTGGGACAGGACCGACTATGGCTACACCTTC. Translation gives CASSPWDRTDYGYTF. The chain carries TRBV3-1 (or the pseudogene TRBV3-2) and TRBJ1-2; 8 nucleotides match TRBD1. The germline V gene has CDR1 LGHDT and CDR2 YNNKEL (reference sequence). CDR3 length: 15 amino acids. J was trimmed by 3 bases and V by 4 bases; bases with no gene match: 7.

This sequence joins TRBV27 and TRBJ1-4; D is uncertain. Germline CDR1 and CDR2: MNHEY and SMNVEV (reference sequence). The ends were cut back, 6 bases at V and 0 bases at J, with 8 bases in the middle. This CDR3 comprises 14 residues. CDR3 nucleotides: TGTGCCAGCAGACCGGGGTCAACTAATGAAAAACTGTTTTTT. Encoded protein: CASRPGSTNEKLFF.

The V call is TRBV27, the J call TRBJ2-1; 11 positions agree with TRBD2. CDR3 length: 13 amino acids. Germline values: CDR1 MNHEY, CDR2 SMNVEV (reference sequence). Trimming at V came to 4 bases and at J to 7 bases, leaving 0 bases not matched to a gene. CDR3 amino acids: CASSWTSGNEQFF. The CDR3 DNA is TGTGCCAGCAGTTGGACTAGCGGGAATGAGCAGTTCTTC.